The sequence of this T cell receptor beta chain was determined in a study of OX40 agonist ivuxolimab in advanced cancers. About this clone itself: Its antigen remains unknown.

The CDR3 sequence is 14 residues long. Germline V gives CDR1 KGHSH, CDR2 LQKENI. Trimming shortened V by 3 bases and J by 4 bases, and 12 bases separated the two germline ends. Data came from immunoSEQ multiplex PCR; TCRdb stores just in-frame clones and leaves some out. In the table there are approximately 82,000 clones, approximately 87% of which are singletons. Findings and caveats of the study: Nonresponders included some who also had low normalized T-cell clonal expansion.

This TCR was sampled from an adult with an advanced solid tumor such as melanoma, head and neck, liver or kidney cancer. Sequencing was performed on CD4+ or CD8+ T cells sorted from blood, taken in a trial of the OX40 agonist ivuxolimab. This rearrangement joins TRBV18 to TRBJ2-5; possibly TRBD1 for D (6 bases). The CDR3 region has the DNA TGTGCCAGCTCACCCGGTGGGGGCGGAGAGACCCAGTACTTC. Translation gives CASSPGGGGETQYF.